The entry below describes one T cell receptor beta chain. The antigen is undetermined. The CDR3 spans 13 residues. Trimming left V 2 bases short and J 14 bases short, with 13 bases between. Germline V gene sequence: CDR1 SGHVS, CDR2 FNYEAQ. The record originates from a study of blood T cells in healthy people across ages. Through a sample-barcoded 5' primer and a J-beta primer mix, a second PCR was run for 7 to 11 cycles. TCRdb reprocessed the 5' RACE reads with MiXCR, giving one entry per CDR3 protein. The table has about 1.7 million distinct CDR3 sequences, roughly 30% seen once. Findings and caveats of the study: Naive T cell percentage strongly correlated with TCR beta diversity.

The receptor was isolated from a woman under 40 in good health. Sequenced material: blood. The chain is built from TRBV7-6 and TRBJ1-6, with D tentatively TRBD1 (5 bases). CDR3 protein: CASSLSARASLHF. In nucleotides, the CDR3 is TGTGCCAGCAGCTTATCTGCCAGGGCGTCCCTCCACTTT.